The clone carrying this T cell receptor (beta chain) was seen a few times. Combining a sample-barcoded 5' primer with a J-beta primer mix, a second PCR ran for about 6 to 11 cycles. Using its own MiXCR run on the 5' RACE reads, TCRdb lists one record per CDR3 protein. The repertoire holds 850,000 to 1,300,000 distinct CDR3 sequences, with over 35% as singletons. Each donor was a healthy Caucasian individual from Russia, aged roughly 6 to 90. Isolating PBMCs gave at least 7 million of these cells per sample. This specimen comes from a study of blood T cells in healthy people across ages. The sequenced material came from blood. This TCR came from a woman aged 55-70 years in good health.

The CDR3 is CASSFMHPGLAGYEQYF. CDR3 DNA sequence: TGTGCCAGCAGTTTCATGCACCCGGGACTAGCGGGTTACGAGCAGTACTTC. This chain uses TRBV27 with TRBJ2-7; 12 bases are shared with TRBD2. V trimming: 3 bases; J trimming: 4 bases; junction bases outside the gene matches: 10. The CDR3 sequence is 17 residues long. Germline V gene lookup returns CDR1 MNHEY and CDR2 SMNVEV (reference sequence).